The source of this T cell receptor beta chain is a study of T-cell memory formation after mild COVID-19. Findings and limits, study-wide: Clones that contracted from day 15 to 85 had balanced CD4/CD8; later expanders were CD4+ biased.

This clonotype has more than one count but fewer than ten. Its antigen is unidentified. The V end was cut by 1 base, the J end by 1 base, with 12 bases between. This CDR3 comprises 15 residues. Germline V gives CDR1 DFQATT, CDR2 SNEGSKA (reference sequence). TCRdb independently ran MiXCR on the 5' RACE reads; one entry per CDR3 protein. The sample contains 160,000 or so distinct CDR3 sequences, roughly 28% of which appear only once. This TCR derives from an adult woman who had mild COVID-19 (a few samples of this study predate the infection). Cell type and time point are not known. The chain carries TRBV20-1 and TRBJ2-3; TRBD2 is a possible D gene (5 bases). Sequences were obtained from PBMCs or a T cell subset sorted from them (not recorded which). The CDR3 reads CSARVRGWGTDTQYF. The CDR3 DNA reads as TGCAGTGCTAGAGTTCGGGGTTGGGGCACAGATACGCAGTATTTT.